This T cell receptor (beta chain) appears in the sequencing data of a study of shared clonotypes between healthy human individuals. Germline V CDR1 and CDR2: SGHAT, FQNNGV. The CDR3 runs to 13 residues. V shed 1 base and J shed 4 bases, with 5 bases lying between them. Investigators divided CD4+ cells into CD45RA+ naive and CD45RA-negative memory subsets. Using 200 ng DNA, approximately 27,000 T cell genomes, the sorted-subset replicate PCRs were run. Libraries were prepared by immunoSEQ multiplex PCR; TCRdb keeps only in-frame clonotypes and omits some of them. Among roughly 1,500,000 clones listed, nearly 99% were seen once. As to this clone: The target antigen is unknown. The same CDR3 also results from other DNA sequences found in this sample.

Study observations and caveats: Rarefaction curves obtained for sorted subsets showed sequencing incomplete despite large depth.

V gene TRBV11-2 combines with J gene TRBJ1-5; unclear D gene. The receptor comes from a young man in good health. Source material: naive CD4+ T cells sorted from blood. Indicated subset: CD45RA+ positively selected. The CDR3 loop is CASSLGVNQPQHF. DNA for the CDR3: TGTGCCAGCAGCTTAGGAGTGAATCAGCCCCAGCATTTT.